The 19 T cell receptor beta chains given below trace back to one sample, sequenced in a study of blood T cells in healthy people across ages (dated by TCRdb to between 2014 and 2017). Preparation of the library involved 5' RACE. Sequencing was performed on an Illumina HiSeq 2500. A second about 6 to 11 cycle PCR used a sample-barcoded 5' primer and a J-beta primer mix. TCRdb reprocessing: public reads trimmed at Q25 with fastp, clones called with MiXCR, in-frame beta chains kept. Entries that share a CDR3 protein sequence are merged under the most common genes and DNA. This sample gives under 750,000 distinct CDR3 sequences in total; around half of them show up just once. Together, the top ten hold 20% to 25% of the sample. Sequences were obtained from blood. The receptor source for this set is a man aged 80 or over in good health.

The genes are TRBV4-3 and TRBJ2-1, with 11 nucleotides matching TRBD2. Per germline, CDR1 LGHNA and CDR2 YSLEER. The junction had 4 bases not matched to a gene; V was cut back by 0 bases and J by 9 bases. The CDR3 is 15 residues long. CDR3 amino acids: CASSQEGLAGGEQFF. The DNA for the CDR3 is TGCGCCAGCAGCCAAGAAGGGCTAGCGGGAGGTGAGCAGTTCTTC.

For the CDR3, the DNA is TGCAGCGTTGGGTTGATGGGCAGTTCTTCCGAGCAGTACTTC. Translating gives CSVGLMGSSSEQYF. The V gene is TRBV29-1, the J gene TRBJ2-7; no reliable D call. The CDR3 loop spans 14 amino acids. The V end was cut by 4 bases, the J end by 6 bases, with 19 bases between. The germline V gene has CDR1 SQVTM and CDR2 ANQGSEA.

V is TRBV7-6 and J is TRBJ2-6, with TRBD1 matching 9 bases. Unmatched junction bases numbered 14, after V lost 3 bases and J lost 2 bases. Germline values: CDR1 SGHVS, CDR2 FNYEAQ. The CDR3 sequence is 20 residues long. The CDR3 sequence: CASSFLSPGQGIPGANVLTF. The CDR3 DNA reads as TGTGCCAGCAGCTTCTTATCCCCGGGACAGGGAATTCCTGGGGCCAACGTCCTGACTTTC.

This clonotype was picked up a small number of times. This chain links TRBV20-1 with TRBJ2-1, with 7 positions matching TRBD2. V dropped 5 bases and J dropped 3; count of bases not matched to a gene: 7. This CDR3 contains 14 residues. Germline CDR1 and CDR2: DFQATT and SNEGSKA (reference sequence). The CDR3 is CSAPLSGVYNEQFF. The CDR3 region has the DNA TGCAGTGCTCCCCTCAGCGGGGTCTACAATGAGCAGTTCTTC.

A note on this clonotype: Its ends do not fully match the called genes, so a read error is possible. The chain recombines TRBV30 with TRBJ1-1; tentatively, D is TRBD1 (5 bases). Germline V gene sequence: CDR1 GTSNPN, CDR2 SVGIG (reference sequence). The CDR3 totals 14 residues. In nucleotides, the CDR3 is TGTGCCTGGAGCACAGGACGGCAGAACACTAAAGCTTTCTTT. As protein: CAWSTGRQNTKAFF.

V usage is TRBV11-2 and J usage is TRBJ2-5; TRBD1 might be the D (5 bases). There are 15 residues in the CDR3. The V gene lost 2 bases and the J gene lost 5 bases, with 15 bases spanning the gap. The germline V gene encodes CDR1 SGHAT and CDR2 FQNNGV. The CDR3 sequence: CASSLSGISAETQYF. CDR3 DNA sequence: TGTGCCAGCAGCTTATCAGGGATTAGTGCGGAGACCCAGTACTTC. The complete variable domain, with remaining parts taken from reference TRBV11-2 and TRBJ2-5, reads EAGVAQSPRYKIIEKRQSVAFWCNPISGHATLYWYQQILGQGPKLLIQFQNNGVVDDSQLPKDRFSAERLKGVDSTLKIQPAKLEDSAVYLCASSLSGISAETQYFGPGTRLLVL.

This clonotype was counted a few times. The chain combines TRBV29-1 with TRBJ2-1; D perhaps matches TRBD2 (5 bases). Trimming pared 6 bases from V and 10 bases from J, leaving 16 bases between. The germline gives CDR1 SQVTM, CDR2 ANQGSEA. There are 12 residues in the CDR3. The CDR3 DNA sequence: TGCAGCGTCGTCGTGGAGGCCACGGAGCAGTTCTTC. Protein product: CSVVVEATEQFF.

V gene TRBV12-3 or TRBV12-4 combines with J gene TRBJ2-4, with D perhaps TRBD2 (6 bases). This CDR3 is 13 amino acids long. Between the trimmed V and J ends, which lost 3 bases and 9 bases, there was a span of 12 bases. The CDR3 reads CASSFGRGTIQYF. In nucleotides, the CDR3 is TGTGCCAGCAGTTTTGGGCGGGGAACCATTCAGTACTTC.

The chain is built from TRBV20-1 and TRBJ2-5, with TRBD2 matching over 12 bases. The CDR3 runs to 15 residues. V shed 5 bases, J shed 2 bases, and the junction held 6 bases outside the gene matches. From germline, CDR1 is DFQATT and CDR2 SNEGSKA (reference sequence). The CDR3 sequence is CSAGRTSGTQETQYF. The CDR3 DNA sequence: TGCAGTGCTGGAAGGACTAGCGGGACTCAAGAGACCCAGTACTTC.

This rearrangement joins TRBV4-1 to TRBJ2-1; D not resolved. V was trimmed by 3 bases and J by 12 bases, leaving 12 bases between them. Germline V lookup: CDR1 MGHRA, CDR2 YSYEKL. The CDR3 extends over 12 amino acids. CDR3 nucleotide sequence: TGCGCCAGCAGCCAGGGGTTCAGTGCGCAGTTCTTC. Translating gives CASSQGFSAQFF.

The rearrangement uses TRBV9 and TRBJ2-7; a weak D match, TRBD2 (6 bases). V lost 3 bases and J 1 base, leaving 14 bases between the germline ends. The CDR3 is 15 amino acids. Germline V lookup: CDR1 SGDLS, CDR2 YYNGEE. The CDR3 sequence: CASSAGRGRSYEQYF. The CDR3 nucleotides read TGTGCCAGCAGCGCCGGGCGGGGTCGATCCTACGAGCAGTACTTC.

The chain links TRBV18 to TRBJ1-2, with unresolved D. The CDR3 runs to 12 residues. Germline CDR1 KGHSH, CDR2 LQKENI. The V end was cut by 6 bases, the J end by 3 bases, with 8 bases between. The CDR3 coding sequence is TGTGCCAGCTCCCAGGTCCACTATGGCTACACCTTC. This translates into CASSQVHYGYTF.

The chain carries TRBV29-1 and TRBJ2-7, with 7 bases aligning to TRBD2. Germline CDR1 reads SQVTM; CDR2 reads ANQGSEA. The CDR3 is made up of 13 amino acids. V dropped 3 bases and J dropped 1; count of bases not matched to a gene: 3. CDR3 residues: CSVDGRVSYEQYF. The CDR3, as DNA: TGCAGCGTTGATGGGAGGGTGTCCTACGAGCAGTACTTC.

The chain joins TRBV7-2 to TRBJ1-2; 10 bases match TRBD1. This CDR3 contains 15 residues. J was trimmed by 4 bases and V by 10 bases; bases with no gene match: 12. Germline V gene lookup returns CDR1 SGHTA and CDR2 FQGNSA. CDR3 DNA: TGTGCCACCCAGACAGGGGGCTTAGGAATCTATGGCTACACCTTC. Encoded protein: CATQTGGLGIYGYTF.

This clonotype appeared a few times. The chain combines TRBV4-3 with TRBJ2-3; D remains unclear. V lost 1 base, J lost 0 bases, and 11 bases lay in between. This CDR3 has 16 amino acids. The germline V gene has CDR1 LGHNA and CDR2 YSLEER. In nucleotides, the CDR3 is TGCGCCAGCAGCCAAGTGGGCGACGTTAGCACAGATACGCAGTATTTT. Translating gives CASSQVGDVSTDTQYF.

To note about this clonotype: A read error is possible here, since a much larger clone lies one base away. V gene TRBV6-6 combines with J gene TRBJ2-3, with 7 bases aligning to TRBD1. CDR3 size: 16 residues. Germline CDR1 MNHNY, CDR2 SVGAGI (reference sequence). CDR3 DNA sequence: TGTGCCAGCAGTTACCGACAGGGCGTAGGCACAGAGACGCAGTATTTT. It is translated as CASSYRQGVGTETQYF.

The chain combines TRBV27 with TRBJ2-5, with D perhaps matching TRBD1 (5 bases). V shed 6 bases and J shed 2 bases, with 13 bases lying between them. Germline V gives CDR1 MNHEY, CDR2 SMNVEV (reference sequence). CDR3 length: 14 amino acids. The CDR3 region has the DNA TGTGCCAGCAGGCGTTCAGGGCCGCAAGAGACCCAGTACTTC. This sequence encodes CASRRSGPQETQYF.

The sample holds a few counts of this clonotype. The chain's CDR3 is CASSELRGYEQYF. In DNA form, the CDR3 reads TGCGCCAGCAGCGAGCTAAGGGGCTACGAGCAGTACTTC. The rearrangement uses TRBV5-1 and TRBJ2-7, with TRBD1 as a possible D gene (5 bases). CDR1 SGHRS and CDR2 YFSETQ come from the germline V gene. This CDR3 has 13 residues. V lost 4 bases, J lost 3 bases, and 11 bases lay in between.

This clonotype appeared a few times. The chain recombines TRBV7-2 with TRBJ2-1; no firm D call. V shed 2 bases and J shed 0 bases, with 11 bases lying between them. CDR1 and CDR2 from the germline V gene are SGHTA and FQGNSA. CDR3 length equals 16 residues. The DNA of the CDR3 is TGTGCCAGCAGCTTAACAGCGTATAGCTCCTACAATGAGCAGTTCTTC. Protein sequence: CASSLTAYSSYNEQFF.